Sequencing of this T cell receptor beta chain was carried out in a study of blood T cell repertoires in COVID-19. About the study: Whether acute or convalescent, the COVID-19 samples came from the United States, Italy and Spain.

Method: immunoSEQ multiplex PCR; TCRdb's copy keeps in-frame clones and lacks some. Here the sample spans about 220,000 clones, around 85% being singletons. Per germline, CDR1 SNHLY and CDR2 FYNNEI. The junction had 7 bases not matched to a gene; V was cut back by 8 bases and J by 2 bases. CDR3 length: 15 residues. The specimen sequenced was peripheral blood. The receptor was derived from a human donor in a cohort sampled during active COVID-19. This rearrangement joins TRBV2 to TRBJ2-3; TRBD2 agrees at 10 bases. The CDR3 here is CASERAGGLTDTQYF. The CDR3 DNA reads TGTGCCAGCGAACGAGCGGGAGGGCTCACAGATACGCAGTATTTT.